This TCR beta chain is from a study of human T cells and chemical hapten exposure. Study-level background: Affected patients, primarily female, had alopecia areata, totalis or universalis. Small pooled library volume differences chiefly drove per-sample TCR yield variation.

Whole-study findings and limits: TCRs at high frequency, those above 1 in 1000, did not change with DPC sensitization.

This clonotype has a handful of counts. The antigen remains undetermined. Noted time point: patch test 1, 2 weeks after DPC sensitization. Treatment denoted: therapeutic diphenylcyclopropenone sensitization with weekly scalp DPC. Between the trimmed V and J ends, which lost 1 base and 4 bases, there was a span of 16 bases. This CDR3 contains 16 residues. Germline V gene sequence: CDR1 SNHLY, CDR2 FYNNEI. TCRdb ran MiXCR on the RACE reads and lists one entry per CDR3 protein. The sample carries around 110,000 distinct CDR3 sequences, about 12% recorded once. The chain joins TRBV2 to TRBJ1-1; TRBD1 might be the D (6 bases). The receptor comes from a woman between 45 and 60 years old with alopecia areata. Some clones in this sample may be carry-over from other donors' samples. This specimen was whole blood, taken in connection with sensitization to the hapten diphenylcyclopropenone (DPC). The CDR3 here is CASSEVQGRTGTEAFF. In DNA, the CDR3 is TGTGCCAGCAGTGAAGTGCAGGGGAGGACGGGCACTGAAGCTTTCTTT.